This TCR beta chain stems from a study of cytotoxic CD8 clonotypes in ibrutinib-treated CLL. Study-wide context: The patient breakdown showed roughly 10 relapsed/refractory and approximately 15 treatment-naive cases, with about 18 IGHV unmutated. Response samples came after a median roughly 11 months of treatment, range 6 to 36. Study outcomes and limitations: Upon ibrutinib response clonality rose, and upon progression it fell back toward baseline. There were few public clonotypes, and on treatment they contracted or stayed stable.

Germline CDR1 SQVTM, CDR2 ANQGSEA. This CDR3 is built from 12 residues. V gave up 5 bases and J gave up 4 bases; unmatched junction bases: 4. Method: immunoSEQ multiplex PCR; TCRdb's copy keeps in-frame clones and lacks some. The table has 52,000 or so clones, 50% to 70% seen once; the top ten hold around 25%. As to this clone: As yet, its antigen is unknown.

The receptor's source is a human donor with chronic lymphocytic leukemia. The sequencing used PBMCs, collected at disease progression, from a patient treated with ibrutinib. The chain couples TRBV29-1 to TRBJ2-5; 7 positions agree with TRBD1. The CDR3 DNA reads as TGCAGCGTTTTAACAGGGGTAGAGACCCAGTACTTC. Encoded protein: CSVLTGVETQYF.